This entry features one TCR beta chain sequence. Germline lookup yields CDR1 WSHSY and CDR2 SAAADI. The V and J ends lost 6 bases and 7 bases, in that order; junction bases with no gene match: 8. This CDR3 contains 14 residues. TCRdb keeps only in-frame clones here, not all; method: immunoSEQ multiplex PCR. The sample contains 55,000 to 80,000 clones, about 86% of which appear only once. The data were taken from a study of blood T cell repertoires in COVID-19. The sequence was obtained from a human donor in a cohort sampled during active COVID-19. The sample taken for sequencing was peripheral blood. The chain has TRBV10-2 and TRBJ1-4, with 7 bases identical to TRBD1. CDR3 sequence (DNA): TGCGCCAGCAGCGTAGAGGGGGCGGTTGAAAAACTGTTTTTT. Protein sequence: CASSVEGAVEKLFF.